The next 31 T cell receptor beta chains were all read from a single sample in a study. The TRBV12-4/TRBJ1-2 clonotypes were amplified using barcode primers with ligated adaptors. TCRdb re-called the multiplex PCR reads with MiXCR, one entry per CDR3 protein. The top ten clones hold around 43% of a sample with about 710 distinct CDR3 sequences, roughly 30% of them seen once. The sorted Tregs were CD4+CD25+CD127-/low cells. Sequencing used tumor-infiltrating Tregs sorted from the breast tumor. The receptors were sampled from a female donor with breast cancer.

Relative to its sample, this clonotype is large (0.1 to 1%). J is TRBJ1-2 and V is TRBV12-3 or TRBV12-4; perhaps TRBD1 as D (6 bases). The CDR3 has 12 residues. The V gene lost 5 bases and the J gene lost 4 bases, with 8 bases spanning the gap. CDR3 amino acids: CASSTGTYGYTF. The CDR3 DNA reads TGTGCCAGCAGTACAGGGACCTATGGCTACACCTTC.

The V and J genes are TRBV12-3 or TRBV12-4 and TRBJ1-2; D remains unclear. V gave up 7 bases and J gave up 7 bases, with 10 bases separating them. The CDR3 runs to 11 residues. CDR3 in amino acids: CASTSLSGYTF. The CDR3 bases are TGTGCCAGCACTTCGTTGAGTGGCTACACCTTC.

By sample share, this clonotype is large (0.1 to 1%). The chain recombines TRBV12-3 or TRBV12-4 with TRBJ1-2; D gene ambiguous. This CDR3 region has 13 residues. V dropped 1 base and J dropped 4 bases, with 7 bases sitting between them. CDR3 residues: CASSLGGGYGYTF. CDR3 nucleotide sequence: TGTGCCAGCAGTTTAGGTGGTGGCTATGGCTACACCTTC.

This clonotype was counted only a few times. An end of the junction differs from the germline gene, which may be a read error. The genes are TRBV12-3 or TRBV12-4 and TRBJ1-2; 7 nucleotides match TRBD1. CDR3 size: 17 residues. CDR3 coding DNA: TGTGCCAGCAGCTTAGTTACAACAGGGGTGACAAACTATGGCTACACCTTC. Its translation: CASSLVTTGVTNYGYTF.

This clonotype ranks as large. This chain uses TRBV12-3 or TRBV12-4 with TRBJ1-2; a possible D gene is TRBD1 (5 bases). Trimming pared 1 base from V and 8 bases from J, leaving 20 bases between. The CDR3 runs 16 residues. The CDR3, as DNA: TGTGCCAGCAGTTTAGGATATGACGGGGCAGAACGAGGCTACACCTTC. Translated: CASSLGYDGAERGYTF.

By frequency in the sample, this clonotype is large. The chain couples TRBV12-3 or TRBV12-4 to TRBJ1-2, with no clear D. V gave up 3 bases and J gave up 4 bases, with 15 bases separating them. This CDR3 spans 15 amino acids. In DNA form, the CDR3 reads TGTGCCAGCAGTTTGGGCCGGAGGCGGATCTATGGCTACACCTTC. The encoded protein is CASSLGRRRIYGYTF.

This clonotype was detected only a few times. The rearrangement uses TRBV12-3 or TRBV12-4 and TRBJ1-2, with a weak D call TRBD1 (5 bases). This CDR3 is built from 14 residues. Deletions cut 4 bases from V and 4 bases from J, with 13 bases between. The CDR3, as DNA: TGTGCCAGCAGTTGGGACCGGGGTGGCTATGGCTACACCTTC. It specifies CASSWDRGGYGYTF.

This sequence joins TRBV12-3 or TRBV12-4 and TRBJ1-2; 9 bases are shared with TRBD1. The V gene end was trimmed by 5 bases and the J gene end by 4 bases; junction bases not matched to a gene: 5. The CDR3 runs to 14 residues. CDR3 nucleotide sequence: TGTGCCAGCAGTCAGGGACAGGGCAGCTATGGCTACACCTTC. It yields the protein CASSQGQGSYGYTF.

This chain links TRBV12-3 or TRBV12-4 with TRBJ1-2, with TRBD1 matching 8 bases. V was clipped by 8 bases and J by 4 bases; unmatched bases: 6. The CDR3 has 13 residues. The CDR3 loop reads CASGWTGRYGYTF. CDR3 sequence (DNA): TGTGCCAGCGGATGGACAGGGCGCTATGGCTACACCTTC.

In its sample, this clonotype ranks as medium-sized. This chain's CDR3 is CASSLSGRDGYTF. CDR3 nucleotide sequence: TGTGCCAGCAGTCTAAGCGGGAGGGATGGCTACACCTTC. The genes are TRBV12-3 or TRBV12-4 and TRBJ1-2; D unresolved. The CDR3 spans 13 residues. The V end lost 5 bases, the J end lost 6 bases, and 13 bases lay between the germline ends.

By share, this clonotype counts as large. The J gene is TRBJ1-2, the V gene TRBV12-3 or TRBV12-4, with D possibly TRBD1 on 5 matching bases. V lost 5 bases and J 5 bases, leaving 12 bases between the germline ends. The CDR3 is 13 residues long. CDR3 sequence: CASSLGDAYGYTF. The CDR3 nucleotides read TGTGCCAGCAGTCTCGGGGACGCGTATGGCTACACCTTC.

This clonotype was seen a few times. The V call is TRBV12-3 or TRBV12-4, the J call TRBJ1-2; 10 bases fit TRBD1. The CDR3 length is 17 residues. With 5 bases clipped from V and 7 bases from J, the junction kept 16 bases outside the gene matches. The CDR3 region is CASSTVGRPGTGAGYTF. The CDR3 bases are TGTGCCAGCAGTACCGTTGGGAGGCCCGGGACAGGGGCTGGCTACACCTTC.

This clonotype was seen only a few times. The J gene is TRBJ1-2, the V gene TRBV12-3 or TRBV12-4, with a tentative D call TRBD1 (6 bases). The CDR3 has 13 amino acids. V lost 6 bases to trimming and J lost 5 bases, with 13 bases between them. In DNA, the CDR3 is TGTGCCAGCAGCCAGGGACACCGGTATGGCTACACCTTC. It encodes CASSQGHRYGYTF.

This clonotype turned up a few times. This rearrangement joins TRBV12-3 or TRBV12-4 to TRBJ1-2; 10 bases line up with TRBD1. The CDR3 length is 15 residues. With V trimmed by 3 bases and J by 4 bases, 5 bases remained unmatched. The CDR3 DNA reads as TGTGCCAGCAGTTTGGGACAGGGGCGGATCTATGGCTACACCTTC. Translating gives CASSLGQGRIYGYTF.

This clonotype qualifies as large. The genes are TRBV12-3 or TRBV12-4 and TRBJ1-2; D unclear. V lost 1 base and J 4 bases, leaving 13 bases between the germline ends. The CDR3 spans 15 residues. The CDR3 sequence is CASSLVRDGFYGYTF. The CDR3, as DNA: TGTGCCAGCAGTTTAGTCCGCGACGGATTCTATGGCTACACCTTC.

This clonotype counts as medium-sized. This chain uses TRBV12-3 or TRBV12-4 with TRBJ1-2; tentatively, D is TRBD1 (6 bases). V was cut by 6 bases and J by 8 bases, with 22 bases left in between. This CDR3 spans 15 amino acids. DNA for the CDR3: TGTGCCAGCAGCCAAACCCTTCAGGGGTTAATAGGCTACACCTTC. It specifies CASSQTLQGLIGYTF.

The chain combines TRBV12-3 or TRBV12-4 with TRBJ1-2; 7 bases fit TRBD1. The CDR3 is 14 residues long. The V gene end was trimmed by 5 bases and the J gene end by 4 bases; junction bases not matched to a gene: 7. CDR3 region: CASSRQGLSYGYTF. CDR3 in DNA: TGTGCCAGCAGTAGACAGGGTTTAAGCTATGGCTACACCTTC.

This clonotype is large in the sample. V usage is TRBV12-3 or TRBV12-4 and J usage is TRBJ1-2; no reliable D call. The CDR3 length is 17 residues. V lost 4 bases and J 0 bases, leaving 18 bases between the germline ends. The CDR3 DNA is TGTGCCAGCAGTTCCTCTTTAATGGGCACGCCTAACTATGGCTACACCTTC. It encodes CASSSSLMGTPNYGYTF.

In its sample, this clonotype ranks as medium-sized. The chain is built from TRBV12-3 or TRBV12-4 and TRBJ1-2; D is unresolved. V lost 1 base to trimming and J lost 4 bases, with 16 bases between them. The length of the CDR3 is 16 residues. The CDR3 loop is CASSLGVTGWTYGYTF. As DNA, the CDR3 is TGTGCCAGCAGTTTAGGGGTTACGGGGTGGACCTATGGCTACACCTTC.

This clonotype was seen once. The chain recombines TRBV12-3 or TRBV12-4 with TRBJ1-2; 9 bases fit TRBD1. J lost 4 bases, V lost 6 bases, and 3 bases had no gene match. The CDR3 length is 13 residues. CDR3 nucleotide sequence: TGTGCCAGCAGCTTGGACAGGGGCTATGGCTACACCTTC. Translation: CASSLDRGYGYTF.

By sample share, this clonotype is large (0.1 to 1%). The CDR3 DNA sequence: TGTGCCAGCAGAGGACGGATTCCTAACTATGGCTACACCTTC. Translated: CASRGRIPNYGYTF. The rearrangement links TRBV12-3 or TRBV12-4 to TRBJ1-2, with unresolved D. The CDR3 runs 14 residues. Trimming removed 6 bases at V and 0 bases at J, with 11 bases between.

By share, this clonotype ranks as large. This chain links TRBV12-3 or TRBV12-4 with TRBJ1-2; D not resolved. V was shortened by 6 bases and J by 0 bases, with 5 bases between the two germline ends. CDR3 length: 12 residues. CDR3 protein: CASSAANYGYTF. The CDR3 bases are TGTGCCAGCAGCGCTGCTAACTATGGCTACACCTTC.

This clonotype is large (0.1 to 1%) in the sample. This chain joins TRBV12-3 or TRBV12-4 and TRBJ1-2, with 10 positions matching TRBD1. Trimming removed 6 bases from V and 8 bases from J; junction bases left unmatched: 12. This CDR3 has 15 amino acids. CDR3 in amino acids: CASSRSGTGVKGYTF. The DNA for the CDR3 is TGTGCCAGCAGCCGCTCGGGGACAGGGGTGAAAGGCTACACCTTC.

V gene TRBV12-3 or TRBV12-4 combines with J gene TRBJ1-2; D is ambiguous. V lost 2 bases to trimming and J lost 8 bases, with 12 bases between them. The CDR3 is 13 amino acids. CDR3 DNA sequence: TGTGCCAGCAGTTTAAGTCCCGGGAGCGGCTACACCTTC. It yields the protein CASSLSPGSGYTF.

V is TRBV12-3 or TRBV12-4 and J is TRBJ1-2, with D unclear. V was trimmed by 1 base and J by 3 bases, leaving 12 bases between them. The CDR3 consists of 15 residues. The CDR3 is CASSLVLGVDYGYTF. The CDR3 region has the DNA TGTGCCAGCAGTTTAGTTCTGGGAGTGGACTATGGCTACACCTTC.

This chain joins TRBV12-3 or TRBV12-4 and TRBJ1-2; TRBD1 agrees at 9 bases. CDR3 length: 17 residues. J was trimmed by 4 bases and V by 3 bases; bases with no gene match: 12. The CDR3 nucleotides are TGTGCCAGCAGTTTCGGGACAGGGCCTGTTACCTCCTATGGCTACACCTTC. Translated, it gives CASSFGTGPVTSYGYTF.

The chain links TRBV12-3 or TRBV12-4 to TRBJ1-2; 8 bases map to TRBD1. This CDR3 has 14 residues. V dropped 5 bases and J dropped 11; count of bases not matched to a gene: 13. Here the CDR3 reads CASSRQGRIYAYTF. The CDR3 DNA is TGTGCCAGCAGTAGACAGGGGCGGATCTACGCGTACACCTTC.

Judged by abundance, this clonotype is large. J is TRBJ1-2 and V is TRBV12-3 or TRBV12-4; tentative D call: TRBD1 (5 bases). This CDR3 region has 12 residues. V gave up 6 bases and J gave up 6 bases, with 11 bases separating them. The CDR3, as DNA: TGTGCCAGCAGGGGACCACGGAATGGCTACACCTTC. Amino acids: CASRGPRNGYTF.

V gene TRBV12-3 or TRBV12-4 combines with J gene TRBJ1-2, with D perhaps matching TRBD1 (6 bases). The V gene lost 4 bases and the J gene lost 7 bases, with 10 bases spanning the gap. The CDR3 is 12 residues long. In DNA, the CDR3 is TGTGCCAGCAGTTCCAGGGGACGTGGCTACACCTTC. It encodes CASSSRGRGYTF.

V gene TRBV12-3 or TRBV12-4 combines with J gene TRBJ1-2; 7 bases map to TRBD1. The ends lost 6 bases at V and 7 bases at J; junction bases unmatched: 8. This CDR3 contains 13 residues. The CDR3 protein is CASSPGQLVGYTF. The CDR3 DNA follows: TGTGCCAGCAGCCCGGGACAGCTTGTTGGCTACACCTTC.

The chain carries TRBV12-3 or TRBV12-4 and TRBJ1-2, with 8 bases matching TRBD1. V lost 7 bases, J lost 4 bases, and 11 bases stayed unmatched. CDR3 length: 15 amino acids. This CDR3 reads CASKKGQDSLYGYTF. CDR3 bases: TGTGCCAGCAAGAAGGGACAGGACAGTCTCTATGGCTACACCTTC.